The next 32 T cell receptor beta chains were all read from a single sample in a study of blood T cell repertoires in COVID-19. TCRdb's copy holds only in-frame clones and misses some; the assay was immunoSEQ multiplex PCR. Here the sample spans about 190,000 clones, around 78% being singletons. Material for sequencing was peripheral blood. Receptors were obtained from a woman aged 80 or over with active or convalescent COVID-19.

The J gene is TRBJ2-2, the V gene TRBV19; TRBD1 agrees at 7 bases. This CDR3 is built from 16 residues. V lost 2 bases to trimming and J lost 1 base; unmatched junction nucleotides: 4. Germline lookup yields CDR1 LNHDA and CDR2 SQIVND (reference sequence). The CDR3 coding sequence is TGTGCCAGTAGTATACTTGGGACAGTGAACACCGGGGAGCTGTTTTTT. Amino acids: CASSILGTVNTGELFF.

This chain connects TRBV3-1 (or the pseudogene TRBV3-2) to TRBJ2-5; 7 positions agree with TRBD2. CDR1 LGHDT and CDR2 YNNKEL come from the germline V gene (reference sequence). There are 15 residues in the CDR3. Trimming at V came to 3 bases and at J to 0 bases, leaving 4 bases not matched to a gene. The CDR3 loop reads CASSHGGGYQETQYF. CDR3 DNA: TGTGCCAGCAGCCATGGCGGGGGTTACCAAGAGACCCAGTACTTC.

This clone was recorded only once. The J gene is TRBJ2-7, the V gene TRBV4-2; 10 nucleotides match TRBD2. J was trimmed by 4 bases and V by 4 bases; bases with no gene match: 10. The CDR3 totals 16 residues. Germline V gene data show CDR1 as LGHNA and CDR2 as YNFKEQ. The CDR3: CASSRSLASGGYEQYF. The CDR3, as DNA: TGTGCCAGCAGCCGGTCCCTGGCTAGCGGGGGTTACGAGCAGTACTTC.

Comments on this clone: The sample holds other DNA sequences that translate to the same CDR3. The chain combines TRBV12-5 with TRBJ2-5; D may be TRBD1 (6 bases). This CDR3 is 13 amino acids long. V shed 1 base and J shed 5 bases, with 8 bases lying between them. Per germline, CDR1 LGHNT and CDR2 FRNRAP. For the CDR3, the DNA is TGTGCTAGTGGTTTGGGTGGGGGCGAGACCCAGTACTTC. The encoded protein is CASGLGGGETQYF. The variable domain in full, with the rest retrieved from reference TRBV12-5 and TRBJ2-5, is DARVTQTPRHKVTEMGQEVTMRCQPILGHNTVFWYRQTMMQGLELLAYFRNRAPLDDSGMPKDRFSAEMPDATLATLKIQPSEPRDSAVYFCASGLGGGETQYFGPGTRLLVL.

V and J are TRBV28 and TRBJ1-3; 9 bases are a match to TRBD1. The germline V gene encodes CDR1 MDHEN and CDR2 SYDVKM. Trimming at V came to 3 bases and at J to 3 bases, leaving 6 bases not matched to a gene. This CDR3 spans 16 amino acids. For the CDR3, the DNA is TGTGCCAGCAGTTTGTCGGACAGGGGTAATGGAAACACCATATATTTT. Its translation: CASSLSDRGNGNTIYF.

This clone occurred once. The chain uses TRBV28 and TRBJ1-5; 10 positions agree with TRBD1. This CDR3 spans 16 amino acids. Germline V gene data show CDR1 as MDHEN and CDR2 as SYDVKM. Trimming removed 4 bases from V and 1 base from J; junction bases left unmatched: 4. In nucleotides, the CDR3 is TGTGCCAGCAGTTCTCCGGGACAGGGGAGCAATCAGCCCCAGCATTTT. Amino acids: CASSSPGQGSNQPQHF.

This chain links TRBV5-4 with TRBJ2-7, with 11 bases lining up with TRBD1. CDR1 is SGHNT, CDR2 YYREEE, per germline (reference sequence). This CDR3 contains 14 residues. J gave up 5 bases and V 4 bases, and 5 bases lay outside the gene matches. The CDR3 region is CASSLAGQGDEQYF. As DNA, the CDR3 is TGTGCCAGCAGCCTAGCGGGACAGGGGGACGAGCAGTACTTC.

The V call is TRBV11-2, the J call TRBJ1-6; 9 bases agree with TRBD1. The V and J ends lost 5 bases and 11 bases, in that order; junction bases with no gene match: 16. The CDR3 covers 17 residues. The V gene's germline CDR1 is SGHAT and CDR2 FQNNGV. CDR3: CASSARPGGQGWPPLHF. Written as DNA, the CDR3 is TGTGCCAGCAGCGCAAGACCCGGGGGACAGGGCTGGCCACCCCTCCACTTT.

V usage is TRBV4-1 and J usage is TRBJ2-6, with 8 bases fitting TRBD1. Trimming cost V 3 bases and J 1 base; bases outside gene matches: 8. Germline values: CDR1 MGHRA, CDR2 YSYEKL. The CDR3 consists of 18 residues. CDR3 nucleotide sequence: TGCGCCAGCAGCCACGGACGACAGGGGATATCTGGGGCCAACGTCCTGACTTTC. It translates to CASSHGRQGISGANVLTF.

The rearrangement links TRBV6-5 to TRBJ2-6; D perhaps matches TRBD1 (6 bases). Between the trimmed V and J ends, which lost 10 bases and 4 bases, there was a span of 11 bases. CDR3 length: 13 residues. Germline V CDR1 and CDR2: MNHEY, SVGAGI. This CDR3 reads CATQGRGANVLTF. CDR3 in DNA: TGTGCCACCCAGGGGCGGGGGGCCAACGTCCTGACTTTC.

This clone has only one observation. The chain combines TRBV5-4 with TRBJ2-1, with D perhaps matching TRBD1 (6 bases). This CDR3 has 14 amino acids. Per the germline V gene, CDR1 is SGHNT and CDR2 is YYREEE (reference sequence). V was pared by 1 base and J by 5 bases, with 10 bases between. CDR3: CASSLRQGNNEQFF. As DNA, the CDR3 is TGTGCCAGCAGCTTGCGTCAGGGGAACAATGAGCAGTTCTTC.

This chain uses TRBV5-1 with TRBJ1-1; 11 bases agree with TRBD1. The CDR3 runs to 14 residues. The J segment lost 6 bases and the V segment lost 4 bases, leaving 5 bases of the junction unmatched. Germline V gene data show CDR1 as SGHRS and CDR2 as YFSETQ. The CDR3 sequence: CASSLRDRGAEAFF. For the CDR3, the DNA is TGCGCCAGCAGCCTCCGGGACAGGGGGGCTGAAGCTTTCTTT.

V gene TRBV2 combines with J gene TRBJ1-5; D perhaps matches TRBD1 (6 bases). From germline, CDR1 is SNHLY and CDR2 FYNNEI. This CDR3 has 14 amino acids. V shed 6 bases and J shed 2 bases, with 11 bases lying between them. The CDR3 is CASRDWTGNQPQHF. In DNA form, the CDR3 reads TGTGCCAGCAGGGACTGGACAGGCAATCAGCCCCAGCATTTT.

There are a few counts of this clone. This chain uses TRBV7-9 with TRBJ2-1; 9 bases align to TRBD1. Trimming at V came to 5 bases and at J to 6 bases, leaving 11 bases not matched to a gene. This CDR3 is 16 amino acids long. Germline-derived CDR1 and CDR2 are SEHNR and FQNEAQ (reference sequence). The CDR3 bases are TGTGCCAGCAGCCTCCAACCGGGACAGGGTATCAATGAGCAGTTCTTC. As protein: CASSLQPGQGINEQFF.

This clone was seen only a few times. The rearrangement joins TRBV12-3 or TRBV12-4 to TRBJ2-7, with D uncertain. Trimming left V 2 bases short and J 6 bases short, with 8 bases between. The CDR3 is 12 residues long. CDR3 sequence: CASSLSFSEQYF. The CDR3 nucleotides are TGTGCCAGCAGTTTAAGCTTTAGCGAGCAGTACTTC.

This clone was seen only once. This chain connects TRBV3-1 (or the pseudogene TRBV3-2) to TRBJ1-1; unclear D gene. CDR1 is LGHDT and CDR2 is YNNKEL in the germline V gene (reference sequence). The CDR3 totals 14 residues. Trimming removed 1 base at V and 2 bases at J, with 8 bases between. The CDR3 region has the DNA TGTGCCAGCAGCCAAGTCCCCAGTAACACTGAAGCTTTCTTT. This gives the protein CASSQVPSNTEAFF.

DNA of the CDR3: TGTGCCAGCAGTCCACTGACAGGGAATAATGAAAAACTGTTTTTT. As protein: CASSPLTGNNEKLFF. The V gene is TRBV28, the J gene TRBJ1-4; 7 bases align to TRBD1. The CDR3 loop spans 15 amino acids. CDR1 and CDR2 from the germline V gene are MDHEN and SYDVKM. The trim removed 5 bases at V and 4 bases at J, leaving 7 bases unmatched.

V gene TRBV4-1 combines with J gene TRBJ2-7; the D is unclear. Trimming removed 0 bases from V and 10 bases from J, with 13 bases in between. Germline lookup yields CDR1 MGHRA and CDR2 YSYEKL. This CDR3 region has 13 residues. CDR3 amino acids: CASSQDVTRRQYF. The CDR3 coding sequence is TGCGCCAGCAGCCAAGATGTCACCAGAAGACAGTACTTC.

The rearrangement joins TRBV28 to TRBJ1-1; D unclear. Germline-derived CDR1 and CDR2 are MDHEN and SYDVKM. The germline V and J ends were trimmed by 3 bases and 0 bases, with 8 bases remaining between them. CDR3 length equals 14 residues. In nucleotides, the CDR3 is TGTGCCAGCAGTTTGAGACTGGTGAACACTGAAGCTTTCTTT. Protein sequence: CASSLRLVNTEAFF.

Here the CDR3 DNA reads TGTGCCAGCAGCGCCCGGGACAGTCGCACAGATACGCAGTATTTT. Protein sequence: CASSARDSRTDTQYF. The V and J genes are TRBV5-6 and TRBJ2-3; 7 bases align to TRBD1. The germline V gene has CDR1 SGHDT and CDR2 YYEEEE. The CDR3 has 15 amino acids. The J segment lost 1 base and the V segment lost 4 bases, leaving 6 bases of the junction unmatched.

The chain carries TRBV27 and TRBJ2-1, with D hard to call. The V and J ends lost 2 bases and 3 bases respectively, with 26 bases between them. Germline CDR1 is MNHEY and CDR2 is SMNVEV (reference sequence). There are 20 residues in the CDR3. The DNA of the CDR3 is TGTGCCAGCAGTTTACAACCCCACATCGTCAGTGGTACTATCTACAATGAGCAGTTCTTC. Amino acid sequence: CASSLQPHIVSGTIYNEQFF.

V usage is TRBV10-3 and J usage is TRBJ1-5; 8 positions match TRBD1. From germline, CDR1 is ENHRY and CDR2 SYGVKD. J was trimmed by 2 bases and V by 2 bases; bases with no gene match: 2. The CDR3 totals 15 residues. The chain's CDR3 is CAISEAGGGNQPQHF. As DNA, the CDR3 is TGTGCCATCAGTGAGGCAGGGGGCGGCAATCAGCCCCAGCATTTT.

The chain is built from TRBV5-1 and TRBJ2-2; tentatively, D is TRBD1 (6 bases). Germline V gives CDR1 SGHRS, CDR2 YFSETQ. The V end lost 5 bases, the J end lost 3 bases, and 11 bases lay between the germline ends. The CDR3 consists of 14 residues. The CDR3 DNA reads as TGCGCCAGCAGTCTCCAGGGGCACACCGGGGAGCTGTTTTTT. Its protein product is CASSLQGHTGELFF.

The genes are TRBV19 and TRBJ2-2, with 8 bases fitting TRBD1. V dropped 5 bases and J dropped 5; count of bases not matched to a gene: 7. Germline-derived CDR1 and CDR2 are LNHDA and SQIVND (reference sequence). The CDR3 sequence is 15 residues long. The CDR3 spells CASSQRTGRTGELFF. The CDR3 DNA is TGTGCCAGTAGTCAGAGGACAGGGCGAACCGGGGAGCTGTTTTTT.

This sequence joins TRBV19 and TRBJ2-3, with 7 bases lining up with TRBD2. Per the germline V gene, CDR1 is LNHDA and CDR2 is SQIVND (reference sequence). There are 16 residues in the CDR3. V shed 4 bases, J shed 1 base, and the junction held 8 bases outside the gene matches. The CDR3 DNA sequence: TGTGCCAGTAGTACCCCCCACCGGGGGGGCACAGATACGCAGTATTTT. Protein: CASSTPHRGGTDTQYF.

The chain joins TRBV27 to TRBJ1-6; unclear D gene. Germline assignment: CDR1 MNHEY and CDR2 SMNVEV (reference sequence). Trimming pared 0 bases from V and 0 bases from J, leaving 3 bases between. The length of the CDR3 is 15 residues. As DNA, the CDR3 is TGTGCCAGCAGTTTATCGAGCTCCTATAATTCACCCCTCCACTTT. It specifies CASSLSSSYNSPLHF.

V and J are TRBV5-1 and TRBJ1-2; maybe TRBD1 (5 bases). CDR1 is SGHRS and CDR2 is YFSETQ in the germline V gene. V gave up 1 base and J gave up 6 bases, with 16 bases separating them. The CDR3 length is 15 residues. The CDR3 loop reads CASSLSAGFSHGYTF. DNA of the CDR3: TGCGCCAGCAGCTTGTCGGCAGGGTTTTCGCATGGCTACACCTTC.

This chain joins TRBV2 and TRBJ1-2; D is unclear. Germline V gene data show CDR1 as SNHLY and CDR2 as FYNNEI. CDR3 length equals 12 residues. The V end was cut by 6 bases, the J end by 12 bases, with 17 bases between. Written as DNA, the CDR3 is TGTGCCAGCAGGGCGGAGGCTCGGACGGACACCTTC. This encodes CASRAEARTDTF.

This chain links TRBV11-2 with TRBJ1-2; D is ambiguous. V lost 5 bases, J lost 2 bases, and 9 bases lay in between. The germline gives CDR1 SGHAT, CDR2 FQNNGV. The CDR3 covers 13 residues. In DNA, the CDR3 is TGTGCCAGCAGCCCCCACTCGAACTATGGCTACACCTTC. This translates into CASSPHSNYGYTF.

This chain uses TRBV27 with TRBJ1-4, with a weak D call TRBD1 (5 bases). This CDR3 comprises 17 residues. V gave up 0 bases and J gave up 8 bases, with 19 bases separating them. Germline V gene lookup returns CDR1 MNHEY and CDR2 SMNVEV (reference sequence). In DNA form, the CDR3 reads TGTGCCAGCAGTTTATCTTTGGGGGGACTTGACAGCGAAAAACTGTTTTTT. This translates into CASSLSLGGLDSEKLFF.

The chain recombines TRBV3-1 (or the pseudogene TRBV3-2) with TRBJ2-7, with TRBD1 matching over 10 bases. Looked up from germline, CDR1 is LGHDT and CDR2 is YNNKEL (reference sequence). The trim removed 1 base at V and 4 bases at J, leaving 7 bases unmatched. This CDR3 has 16 residues. CDR3 nucleotide sequence: TGTGCCAGCAGCCAAGCTGGTAGGACAGGGGGGTACGAGCAGTACTTC. As protein: CASSQAGRTGGYEQYF.

The chain carries TRBV5-1 and TRBJ1-1, with 7 positions matching TRBD1. J lost 5 bases, V lost 4 bases, and 5 bases had no gene match. Germline-derived CDR1 and CDR2 are SGHRS and YFSETQ. This CDR3 spans 13 amino acids. The CDR3, as DNA: TGCGCCAGCAGCCCACAGGGGACGACTGAAGCTTTCTTT. It encodes CASSPQGTTEAFF.